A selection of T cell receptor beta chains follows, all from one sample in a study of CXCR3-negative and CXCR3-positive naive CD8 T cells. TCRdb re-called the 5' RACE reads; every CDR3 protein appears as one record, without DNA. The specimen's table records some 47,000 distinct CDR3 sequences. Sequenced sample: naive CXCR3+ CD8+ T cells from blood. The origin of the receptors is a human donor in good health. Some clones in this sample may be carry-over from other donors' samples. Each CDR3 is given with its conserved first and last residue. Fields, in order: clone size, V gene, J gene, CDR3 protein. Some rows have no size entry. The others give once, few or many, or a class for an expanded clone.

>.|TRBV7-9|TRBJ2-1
CASTETSLDEQFF
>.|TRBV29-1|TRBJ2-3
CSVVWGDRPDTQYF
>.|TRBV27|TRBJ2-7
CASSFSGYEQYF
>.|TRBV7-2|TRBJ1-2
CASSLRKVNYGYTF
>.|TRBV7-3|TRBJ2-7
CASSLSGTSYEQYF
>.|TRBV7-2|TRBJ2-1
CASSLTGGSSYNEQFF
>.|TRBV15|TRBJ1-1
CATSTRPGAIYTEAFF
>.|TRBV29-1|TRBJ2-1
CSVEGQSYNEQFF
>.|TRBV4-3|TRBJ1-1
CASSQERGLEAFF
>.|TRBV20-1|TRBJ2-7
CSARMRSSYEQYF
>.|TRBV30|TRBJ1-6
CAWSPGARGNSPLHF
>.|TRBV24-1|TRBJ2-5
CATSNVNLLTSGETQYF
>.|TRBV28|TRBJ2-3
CASRPGTNTDTQYF
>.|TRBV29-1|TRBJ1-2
CSVLRTGDLGYGYTF
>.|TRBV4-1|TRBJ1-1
CASSQGGTGVGTEAFF
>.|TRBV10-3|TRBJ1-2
CAISESGSFDYGYTF
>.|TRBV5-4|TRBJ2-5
CASSLVGGGYQETQYF
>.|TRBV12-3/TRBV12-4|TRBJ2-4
CASSSTGAKNIQYF
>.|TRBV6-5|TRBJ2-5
CASSDRAETQYF
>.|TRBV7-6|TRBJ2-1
CASSLLVRGNEQFF
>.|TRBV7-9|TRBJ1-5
CASSQGGGLQPQHF
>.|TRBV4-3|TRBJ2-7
CASSQGIGAPTGQYF
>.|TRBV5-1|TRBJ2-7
CASRIGTASYEQYF
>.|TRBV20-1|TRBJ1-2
CSARPLQGGDYGYTF
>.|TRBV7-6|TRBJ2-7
CASSPTPQGAPYEQYF
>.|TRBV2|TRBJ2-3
CASSRTDYTQYF
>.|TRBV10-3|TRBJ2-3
CAISESVGGADTQYF
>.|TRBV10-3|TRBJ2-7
CAISTTGQAAYEQYF
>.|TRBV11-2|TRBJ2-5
CASSPFPGDGWAEETQYF
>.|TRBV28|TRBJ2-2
CASSFWATNTGELFF
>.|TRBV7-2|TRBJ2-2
CASSTTYGELFF
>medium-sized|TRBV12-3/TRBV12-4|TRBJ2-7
CASSPTGYEQYF
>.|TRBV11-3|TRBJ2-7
CASSLGSDRGHEQYF
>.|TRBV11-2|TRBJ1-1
CASSLGGIAEAFF
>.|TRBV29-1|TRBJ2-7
CSVEDPSGTVYEQYF
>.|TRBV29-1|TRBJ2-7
CSARRGTYEQYF